This T cell receptor (beta chain) was sequenced during a study of early stage breast cancer tumors. Profiling relied on immunoSEQ multiplex PCR, and the TCRdb table lists in-frame clones only, not all of them. The sample includes approximately 20,000 clones, 76% of them seen just once. V lost 5 bases and J lost 8; bases outside the gene matches: 6. The CDR3 runs 14 residues. Germline V gene sequence: CDR1 PRHDT, CDR2 FYEKMQ (reference sequence). The sequenced sample was blood. This TCR derives from a person between 60 and 70 years old with breast cancer. The chain joins TRBV13 to TRBJ1-6; TRBD1 agrees at 7 bases. Here the CDR3 reads CASSAGQYDSPLHF. DNA for the CDR3: TGTGCCAGCAGCGCGGGACAGTATGATTCACCCCTCCACTTT.